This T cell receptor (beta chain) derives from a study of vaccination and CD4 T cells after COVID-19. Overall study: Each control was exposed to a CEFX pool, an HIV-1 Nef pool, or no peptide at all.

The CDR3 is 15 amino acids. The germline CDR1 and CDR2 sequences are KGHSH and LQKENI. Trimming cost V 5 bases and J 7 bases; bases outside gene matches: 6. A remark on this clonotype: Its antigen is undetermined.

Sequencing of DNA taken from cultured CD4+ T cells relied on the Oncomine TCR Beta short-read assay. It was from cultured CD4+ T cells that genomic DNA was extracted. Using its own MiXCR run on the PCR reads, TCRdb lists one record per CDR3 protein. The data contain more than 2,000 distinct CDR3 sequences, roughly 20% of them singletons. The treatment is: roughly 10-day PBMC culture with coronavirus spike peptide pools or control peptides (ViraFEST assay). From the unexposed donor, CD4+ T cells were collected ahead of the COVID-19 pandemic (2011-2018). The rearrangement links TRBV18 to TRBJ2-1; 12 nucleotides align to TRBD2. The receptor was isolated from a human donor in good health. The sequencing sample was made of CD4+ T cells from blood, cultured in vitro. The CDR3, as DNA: TGTGCCAGCTCAGCTAGCGGGGGGGCTGGAAATGAGCAGTTCTTC. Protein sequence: CASSASGGAGNEQFF.